Given below is one T cell receptor (beta chain) in context. The donors were in the approximately 120-subject validation cohort, distinct from the approximately 700-subject first cohort. Germline values: CDR1 SNHLY, CDR2 FYNNEI. The V gene end was trimmed by 6 bases and the J gene end by 5 bases; junction bases not matched to a gene: 4. The length of the CDR3 is 15 residues. This entry belongs to a study of cytomegalovirus exposure and HLA in healthy donors. Study summary: The same platform was used for the 100 to 150 validation repertoires as for the roughly 730 first-cohort repertoires, as reported in a later analysis.

Assay used: immunoSEQ multiplex PCR; TCRdb lists only in-frame clones, some missing. The sample shows some 170,000 clones, roughly 91% of them seen only once. The TCR comes from a woman under 30 in good health and CMV-seropositive. The rearrangement links TRBV2 to TRBJ2-2; 12 nucleotides align to TRBD2. The sequenced sample was PBMCs. The CDR3 DNA is TGTGCCAGCAGAGGACTAGCGGGACAAACCGGGGAGCTGTTTTTT. Protein product: CASRGLAGQTGELFF.